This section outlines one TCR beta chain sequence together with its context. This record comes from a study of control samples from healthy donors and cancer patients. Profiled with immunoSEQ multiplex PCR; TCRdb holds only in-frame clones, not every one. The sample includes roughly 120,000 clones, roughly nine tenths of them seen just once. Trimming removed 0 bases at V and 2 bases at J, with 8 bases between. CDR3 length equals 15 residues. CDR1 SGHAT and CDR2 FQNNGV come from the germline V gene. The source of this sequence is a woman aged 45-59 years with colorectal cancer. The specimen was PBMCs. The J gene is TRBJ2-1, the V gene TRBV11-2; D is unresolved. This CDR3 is CASSLDRWTYNEQFF. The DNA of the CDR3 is TGTGCCAGCAGCTTAGATCGGTGGACCTACAATGAGCAGTTCTTC. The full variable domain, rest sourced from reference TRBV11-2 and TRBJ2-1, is EAGVAQSPRYKIIEKRQSVAFWCNPISGHATLYWYQQILGQGPKLLIQFQNNGVVDDSQLPKDRFSAERLKGVDSTLKIQPAKLEDSAVYLCASSLDRWTYNEQFFGPGTRLTVL.